The 19 T cell receptor beta chains reported below all come from one sample, sequenced in a study of blood T cell repertoires in COVID-19. Using immunoSEQ multiplex PCR, the repertoire was profiled, and TCRdb retains in-frame clones only, with some absent. The sample shows over 150,000 clones, roughly 94% of them seen only once. Input material: peripheral blood. These receptors all come from a young man with COVID-19, enrolled during active disease.

This clone has a single count. The chain carries TRBV27 and TRBJ1-2; tentatively, D is TRBD1 (5 bases). The V and J ends lost 8 bases and 4 bases respectively, with 11 bases between them. Germline CDR1 is MNHEY and CDR2 is SMNVEV (reference sequence). The CDR3 has 12 amino acids. Here the CDR3 reads CASVTGSYGYTF. CDR3 DNA: TGTGCCAGCGTTACAGGAAGCTATGGCTACACCTTC.

The V and J genes are TRBV18 and TRBJ2-2; D is undetermined. The germline V and J ends were trimmed by 0 bases and 2 bases, with 10 bases remaining between them. The CDR3 covers 16 residues. The germline CDR1 and CDR2 sequences are KGHSH and LQKENI. The DNA of the CDR3 is TGTGCCAGCTCACCACCTGGCTTCTCAAACACCGGGGAGCTGTTTTTT. It yields the protein CASSPPGFSNTGELFF. Full variable domain (missing parts from reference TRBV18 and TRBJ2-2): NAGVMQNPRHLVRRRGQEARLRCSPMKGHSHVYWYRQLPEEGLKFMVYLQKENIIDESGMPKERFSAEFPKEGPSILRIQQVVRGDSAAYFCASSPPGFSNTGELFFGEGSRLTVL.

The chain links TRBV9 to TRBJ2-2, with 7 bases fitting TRBD1. The CDR3 is 16 residues long. Germline V lookup: CDR1 SGDLS, CDR2 YYNGEE. The V and J ends lost 4 bases and 0 bases, in that order; junction bases with no gene match: 6. In DNA, the CDR3 is TGTGCCAGCAGCAAGAGGGGGCCCGCGAACACCGGGGAGCTGTTTTTT. Translation gives CASSKRGPANTGELFF.

The genes are TRBV7-2 and TRBJ2-5, with D perhaps TRBD1 (5 bases). Germline values: CDR1 SGHTA, CDR2 FQGNSA. V lost 3 bases to trimming and J lost 0 bases, with 14 bases between them. The CDR3 contains 16 residues. The CDR3 protein is CASSFFGPTDQETQYF. In nucleotides, the CDR3 is TGTGCCAGCAGCTTCTTTGGCCCGACAGACCAAGAGACCCAGTACTTC.

The table lists this clone with a count of one. The gene calls are TRBV30 and TRBJ1-2, with D perhaps TRBD1 (6 bases). The V and J ends lost 4 bases and 7 bases respectively, with 16 bases between them. Per the germline V gene, CDR1 is GTSNPN and CDR2 is SVGIG (reference sequence). CDR3 length: 13 amino acids. Here the CDR3 reads CAWIAPGGSGYTF. The CDR3 DNA follows: TGTGCCTGGATCGCTCCGGGGGGCTCTGGCTACACCTTC.

The chain uses TRBV6-1 and TRBJ1-5; TRBD1 matches 8 bases. Trimming removed 1 base from V and 1 base from J; junction bases left unmatched: 9. This CDR3 has 18 amino acids. CDR1 is MNHNS, CDR2 SASEGT, per germline. The CDR3 coding sequence is TGTGCCAGCAGTGAAGGCAGGGGGCGGGGTGGGAGCAATCAGCCCCAGCATTTT. The encoded protein is CASSEGRGRGGSNQPQHF.

CDR3 sequence reads: CASRDLTGWNQPQHF. Here the CDR3 DNA reads TGTGCCAGCAGGGACCTTACAGGGTGGAATCAGCCCCAGCATTTT. The J gene is TRBJ1-5, the V gene TRBV6-5, with a weak D call TRBD1 (6 bases). V was pared by 6 bases and J by 4 bases, with 16 bases between. Germline V lookup: CDR1 MNHEY, CDR2 SVGAGI. The CDR3 is 15 residues long.

The chain joins TRBV6-5 to TRBJ1-5; no reliable D call. Germline assignment: CDR1 MNHEY and CDR2 SVGAGI. The CDR3 extends over 12 amino acids. V was clipped by 7 bases and J by 8 bases, with 12 bases between them. CDR3 amino acids: CASNFEAEPQHF. The CDR3 DNA sequence: TGTGCCAGCAACTTTGAGGCAGAGCCCCAGCATTTT.

The chain employs TRBV27 and TRBJ1-1; weak D call: TRBD1 (5 bases). CDR1 and CDR2 (germline): MNHEY, SMNVEV (reference sequence). The CDR3 runs to 16 residues. Trimming removed 3 bases from V and 4 bases from J, with 18 bases in between. CDR3 nucleotides: TGTGCCAGCAGTTTGCAGGGAGGGTCGTACGGCACTGAAGCTTTCTTT. Its protein is CASSLQGGSYGTEAFF.

This clone was detected once. The chain joins TRBV19 to TRBJ1-3, with D unresolved. CDR3 size: 14 residues. The germline V and J ends were trimmed by 4 bases and 0 bases, with 7 bases remaining between them. The germline CDR1 and CDR2 sequences are LNHDA and SQIVND (reference sequence). CDR3 region: CASSNAGSGNTIYF. The DNA for the CDR3 is TGTGCCAGTAGTAACGCCGGCTCTGGAAACACCATATATTTT.

This clone is a singleton in its sample. The chain is built from TRBV5-1 and TRBJ2-2, with D perhaps matching TRBD1 (5 bases). The CDR3 is 15 residues long. The ends were cut back, 1 base at V and 6 bases at J, with 13 bases in the middle. The germline V gene encodes CDR1 SGHRS and CDR2 YFSETQ. The CDR3 DNA follows: TGCGCCAGCAGCTTGAAAGGGGCCGCCCCCGGGGAGCTGTTTTTT. It is translated as CASSLKGAAPGELFF. The whole variable domain, remainder taken from reference TRBV5-1 and TRBJ2-2, is KAGVTQTPRYLIKTRGQQVTLSCSPISGHRSVSWYQQTPGQGLQFLFEYFSETQRNKGNFPGRFSGRQFSNSRSEMNVSTLELGDSALYLCASSLKGAAPGELFFGEGSRLTVL.

The V gene is TRBV2, the J gene TRBJ1-2; D call uncertain. The germline V gene encodes CDR1 SNHLY and CDR2 FYNNEI. Trimming cost V 1 base and J 2 bases, with 5 bases left between them. The CDR3 contains 13 residues. DNA for the CDR3: TGTGCCAGCAGTGAAGGCAGAAACTATGGCTACACCTTC. Protein product: CASSEGRNYGYTF.

The CDR3, as DNA: TGTGCCAGCAGATCAGGTGGGAACACCGGGGAGCTGTTTTTT. It specifies CASRSGGNTGELFF. The rearrangement uses TRBV6-4 and TRBJ2-2; D uncertain. Trimming cost V 6 bases and J 1 base, with 9 bases left between them. This CDR3 has 14 residues. Looked up from germline, CDR1 is MRHNA and CDR2 is SNTAGT.

V gene TRBV5-1 combines with J gene TRBJ2-5; no firm D call. From germline, CDR1 is SGHRS and CDR2 YFSETQ. V was shortened by 4 bases and J by 1 base, with 8 bases between the two germline ends. The CDR3 covers 13 residues. CDR3 coding DNA: TGCGCCAGCAGCGCCTCCAGCCAAGAGACCCAGTACTTC. Translated, it gives CASSASSQETQYF.

CDR3 protein: CASSLGQLTAGDGYTF. CDR3 DNA sequence: TGCGCCAGCAGCTTGGGACAGCTAACGGCAGGTGATGGCTACACCTTC. This sequence joins TRBV5-1 and TRBJ1-2; D possibly corresponds to TRBD1 (5 bases). From germline, CDR1 is SGHRS and CDR2 YFSETQ. With 0 bases removed from V and 6 bases from J, the gap between germline ends came to 18 bases. The CDR3 sequence is 16 residues long.

The chain couples TRBV30 to TRBJ2-1; TRBD2 matches at 7 bases. Germline-derived CDR1 and CDR2 are GTSNPN and SVGIG (reference sequence). V was clipped by 2 bases and J by 7 bases; unmatched bases: 5. This CDR3 comprises 13 residues. The CDR3 nucleotides read TGTGCCTGGAGTCCAGTCGGGGGGAATGAGCAGTTCTTC. Translating gives CAWSPVGGNEQFF.

The chain carries TRBV7-9 and TRBJ2-5; 11 bases fit TRBD2. Germline-derived CDR1 and CDR2 are SEHNR and FQNEAQ (reference sequence). The CDR3 has 14 amino acids. V dropped 6 bases and J dropped 5; count of bases not matched to a gene: 5. The CDR3 DNA follows: TGTGCCAGCAGTGAACTAGCGGGGGTTGAGACCCAGTACTTC. It yields the protein CASSELAGVETQYF. Based on the CDR3 plus reference TRBV7-9 and TRBJ2-5, the full variable domain is DTGVSQNPRHKITKRGQNVTFRCDPISEHNRLYWYRQTLGQGPEFLTYFQNEAQLEKSRLLSDRFSAERPKGSFSTLEIQRTEQGDSAMYLCASSELAGVETQYFGPGTRLLVL.

The chain joins TRBV4-1 to TRBJ1-2; 8 nucleotides align to TRBD1. CDR1 is MGHRA and CDR2 is YSYEKL in the germline V gene. CDR3 size: 16 residues. V was clipped by 4 bases and J by 9 bases; unmatched bases: 16. The CDR3 region is CASSPRTGQGFDRYTF. Written as DNA, the CDR3 is TGCGCCAGCAGCCCTCGGACAGGGCAAGGGTTTGATCGCTACACCTTC.

The rearrangement joins TRBV6-1 to TRBJ2-5; TRBD2 matches at 10 bases. V shed 2 bases, J shed 4 bases, and the junction held 10 bases outside the gene matches. This CDR3 comprises 17 residues. Germline loops: CDR1 MNHNS, CDR2 SASEGT. The DNA for the CDR3 is TGTGCCAGCAGTGAACCTAGCGGGGGTCTGTTGGTAGAGACCCAGTACTTC. This gives the protein CASSEPSGGLLVETQYF.